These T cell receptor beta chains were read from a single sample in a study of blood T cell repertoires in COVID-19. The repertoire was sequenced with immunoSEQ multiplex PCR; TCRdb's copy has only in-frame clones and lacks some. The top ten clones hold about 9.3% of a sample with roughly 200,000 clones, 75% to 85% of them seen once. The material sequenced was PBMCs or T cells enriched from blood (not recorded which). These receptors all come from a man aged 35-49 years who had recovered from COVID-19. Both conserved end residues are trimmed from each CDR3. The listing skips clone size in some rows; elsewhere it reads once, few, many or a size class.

CDR3aa: ASSVGQGALGGAQH; j_gene: TRBJ1-5; abundance: .; v_gene: TRBV19
CDR3aa: ASSYSSRGEQF; j_gene: TRBJ2-1; abundance: .; v_gene: TRBV7-8
CDR3aa: ASSYRPHGTEAF; j_gene: TRBJ1-1; abundance: .; v_gene: TRBV6-5
CDR3aa: ASSVGTFTEGNYGYT; j_gene: TRBJ1-2; abundance: few; v_gene: TRBV9
CDR3aa: ASSHSRGTSTEAF; j_gene: TRBJ1-1; abundance: .; v_gene: TRBV6-6
CDR3aa: ASSLGQGAHNEQF; j_gene: TRBJ2-1; abundance: .; v_gene: TRBV7-9
CDR3aa: ASSLAGGANEQF; j_gene: TRBJ2-1; abundance: once; v_gene: TRBV7-3
CDR3aa: ATSGTSLLNEPQH; j_gene: TRBJ1-5; abundance: .; v_gene: TRBV24-1
CDR3aa: ASRGGNEKLF; j_gene: TRBJ1-4; abundance: .; v_gene: TRBV12-3/TRBV12-4
CDR3aa: ASSTPDPRGTDTQY; j_gene: TRBJ2-3; abundance: .; v_gene: TRBV28
CDR3aa: ASSPRGLAGYEQY; j_gene: TRBJ2-7; abundance: once; v_gene: TRBV6-5
CDR3aa: ASSIVGAKTQY; j_gene: TRBJ2-5; abundance: .; v_gene: TRBV19
CDR3aa: ASKQGTGELF; j_gene: TRBJ2-2; abundance: .; v_gene: TRBV5-1
CDR3aa: ASSPRTGSLSGNTIY; j_gene: TRBJ1-3; abundance: .; v_gene: TRBV18
CDR3aa: AWSAQGGLYEQF; j_gene: TRBJ2-1; abundance: .; v_gene: TRBV30
CDR3aa: ALKPGLAGGSSYNEQF; j_gene: TRBJ2-1; abundance: .; v_gene: TRBV7-9
CDR3aa: ASSLTDRGYGYT; j_gene: TRBJ1-2; abundance: .; v_gene: TRBV28
CDR3aa: ASSPGTGAREQY; j_gene: TRBJ2-7; abundance: .; v_gene: TRBV6-5
CDR3aa: SAARGDTIY; j_gene: TRBJ1-3; abundance: few; v_gene: TRBV20-1
CDR3aa: ASRPGLAGGGNEQF; j_gene: TRBJ2-1; abundance: .; v_gene: TRBV19
CDR3aa: ASRVADSGIQY; j_gene: TRBJ2-4; abundance: once; v_gene: TRBV7-9
CDR3aa: ASDNRGRKGN; j_gene: TRBJ1-3; abundance: .; v_gene: TRBV6-5
CDR3aa: SASSDTVGTDTQY; j_gene: TRBJ2-3; abundance: .; v_gene: TRBV20-1
CDR3aa: ASSSRQATGGKNIQY; j_gene: TRBJ2-4; abundance: .; v_gene: TRBV5-4
CDR3aa: ASSPLAGGKDEQF; j_gene: TRBJ2-1; abundance: .; v_gene: TRBV18
CDR3aa: ASGLGAGELF; j_gene: TRBJ2-2; abundance: .; v_gene: TRBV2
CDR3aa: SVVPGSNTGELF; j_gene: TRBJ2-2; abundance: .; v_gene: TRBV29-1
CDR3aa: ASSQGVGTVYEQY; j_gene: TRBJ2-7; abundance: .; v_gene: TRBV4-1
CDR3aa: ASSEGQTGQPQH; j_gene: TRBJ1-5; abundance: .; v_gene: TRBV19
CDR3aa: ASSLFIQREIQETQY; j_gene: TRBJ2-5; abundance: .; v_gene: TRBV13
CDR3aa: APYGAGQGAVEDTEAF; j_gene: TRBJ1-1; abundance: once; v_gene: TRBV10-2
CDR3aa: ASTSGEETQY; j_gene: TRBJ2-5; abundance: .; v_gene: TRBV5-6
CDR3aa: ASSVASRGNSPLH; j_gene: TRBJ1-6; abundance: .; v_gene: TRBV9
CDR3aa: ASSLGTGGNQPQH; j_gene: TRBJ1-5; abundance: few; v_gene: TRBV5-1
CDR3aa: ASSLATTYNKGEAF; j_gene: TRBJ1-1; abundance: once; v_gene: TRBV5-1
CDR3aa: ASSESTRQETQY; j_gene: TRBJ2-5; abundance: .; v_gene: TRBV10-1
CDR3aa: ASSDPGLKETQY; j_gene: TRBJ2-5; abundance: .; v_gene: TRBV2
CDR3aa: ASSPATGGSYGYT; j_gene: TRBJ1-2; abundance: few; v_gene: TRBV18
CDR3aa: ATSDGTANFF; j_gene: TRBJ2-1; abundance: .; v_gene: TRBV24-1
CDR3aa: ASSRSVNEKLF; j_gene: TRBJ1-4; abundance: .; v_gene: TRBV14
CDR3aa: SALVEGASEKLF; j_gene: TRBJ1-4; abundance: .; v_gene: TRBV29-1
CDR3aa: AIRGTSGSYNEQF; j_gene: TRBJ2-1; abundance: .; v_gene: TRBV10-3
CDR3aa: ASSEGQGNTEAF; j_gene: TRBJ1-1; abundance: .; v_gene: TRBV2
CDR3aa: ASSQGTANTDTQY; j_gene: TRBJ2-3; abundance: .; v_gene: TRBV5-1